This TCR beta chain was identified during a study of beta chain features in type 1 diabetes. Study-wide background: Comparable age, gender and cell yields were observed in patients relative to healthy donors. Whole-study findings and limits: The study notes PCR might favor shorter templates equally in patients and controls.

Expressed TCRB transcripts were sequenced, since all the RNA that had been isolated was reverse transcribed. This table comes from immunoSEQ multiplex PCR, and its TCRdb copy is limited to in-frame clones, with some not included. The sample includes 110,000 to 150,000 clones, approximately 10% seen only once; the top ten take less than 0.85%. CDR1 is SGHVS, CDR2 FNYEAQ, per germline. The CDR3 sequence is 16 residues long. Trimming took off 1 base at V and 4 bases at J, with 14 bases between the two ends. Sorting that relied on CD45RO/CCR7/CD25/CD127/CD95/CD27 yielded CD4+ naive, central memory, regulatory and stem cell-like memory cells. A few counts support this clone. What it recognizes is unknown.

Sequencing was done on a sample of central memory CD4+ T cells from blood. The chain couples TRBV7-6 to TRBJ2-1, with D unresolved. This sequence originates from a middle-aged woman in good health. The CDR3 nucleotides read TGTGCCAGCAGCTTAGTATCCGCCGACATTTACAATGAGCAGTTCTTC. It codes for CASSLVSADIYNEQFF.